These 30 T cell receptor beta chains share one sample of origin, sequenced in a study of shared clonotypes between healthy human individuals. Sequenced by immunoSEQ multiplex PCR; TCRdb stores in-frame clones only, minus some. This sample has about 1.5 million clones; around 97% occur once, and the top ten carry over 1%. Sequencing was performed on naive CD4+ T cells sorted from blood. Described subset: CD45RA+ positively selected. These receptors were taken from a man aged 25-45 years in good health.

This clone was seen only once. The chain combines TRBV2 with TRBJ1-5; 12 positions agree with TRBD1. CDR1 is SNHLY and CDR2 is FYNNEI in the germline V gene. The CDR3 has 16 amino acids. With V trimmed by 2 bases and J by 7 bases, 6 bases remained unmatched. CDR3 sequence (DNA): TGTGCCAGCAGTGAAAGTTGGGACAGGGGGCCCCAGCCCCAGCATTTT. The encoded protein is CASSESWDRGPQPQHF.

V usage is TRBV6-6 and J usage is TRBJ1-2; a weak D match, TRBD1 (6 bases). The V end was cut by 6 bases, the J end by 4 bases, with 12 bases between. Germline loops: CDR1 MNHNY, CDR2 SVGAGI (reference sequence). The CDR3 is 13 amino acids. The CDR3 bases are TGTGCCAGCAGCCCGACAGGTATCTATGGCTACACCTTC. Protein sequence: CASSPTGIYGYTF.

The chain joins TRBV29-1 to TRBJ2-7; D perhaps matches TRBD2 (8 bases). Germline V CDR1 and CDR2: SQVTM, ANQGSEA. CDR3 size: 15 residues. V gave up 5 bases and J gave up 7 bases, with 24 bases separating them. The chain's CDR3 is CSVPIGRGRLGEQYF. The CDR3 coding sequence is TGCAGCGTTCCGATCGGGAGGGGGCGTTTAGGGGAGCAGTACTTC.

This rearrangement joins TRBV10-3 to TRBJ2-3; 10 bases line up with TRBD1. V trimming: 6 bases; J trimming: 2 bases; junction bases outside the gene matches: 5. This CDR3 region has 15 residues. CDR1 is ENHRY and CDR2 is SYGVKD in the germline V gene. CDR3 loop: CAISHGQGVTDTQYF. CDR3 in DNA: TGTGCCATCAGCCACGGACAGGGGGTCACAGATACGCAGTATTTT.

Turning to this clone: Different DNA sequences within this sample yield the same CDR3. V is TRBV28 and J is TRBJ2-2; 8 bases align to TRBD2. The CDR3 has 15 residues. V trimming: 2 bases; J trimming: 4 bases; junction bases outside the gene matches: 3. Germline-derived CDR1 and CDR2 are MDHEN and SYDVKM. This chain's CDR3 is CASSLLAGGTGELFF. The CDR3 DNA reads TGTGCCAGCAGTTTACTAGCGGGTGGCACCGGGGAGCTGTTTTTT.

This clone has just a few counts. This sequence joins TRBV28 and TRBJ1-2; no clear D. Germline V gene lookup returns CDR1 MDHEN and CDR2 SYDVKM. V dropped 5 bases and J dropped 0 bases, with 7 bases sitting between them. CDR3 length: 13 amino acids. The CDR3 loop is CASSTPANYGYTF. The CDR3, as DNA: TGTGCCAGCAGTACTCCAGCTAACTATGGCTACACCTTC.

The rearrangement joins TRBV18 to TRBJ2-3; tentatively, D is TRBD2 (8 bases). There are 15 residues in the CDR3. Per the germline V gene, CDR1 is KGHSH and CDR2 is LQKENI. Trimming removed 1 base from V and 4 bases from J, with 12 bases in between. The chain's CDR3 is CASSPLSGTADTQYF. CDR3 in DNA: TGTGCCAGCTCACCACTTAGCGGGACAGCAGATACGCAGTATTTT.

The chain carries TRBV28 and TRBJ1-2; D ambiguous. CDR1 MDHEN and CDR2 SYDVKM come from the germline V gene. CDR3 length: 15 amino acids. The ends were cut back, 4 bases at V and 4 bases at J, with 16 bases in the middle. Here the CDR3 reads CASSSSGGSLYGYTF. Written as DNA, the CDR3 is TGTGCCAGCAGTTCTTCTGGAGGGAGCCTCTATGGCTACACCTTC.

This clone appeared once. This chain uses TRBV28 with TRBJ1-2; D call uncertain. The V gene's germline CDR1 is MDHEN and CDR2 SYDVKM. The CDR3 spans 14 residues. Deletions cut 4 bases from V and 0 bases from J, with 9 bases between. The CDR3 loop is CASSSDMANYGYTF. DNA for the CDR3: TGTGCCAGCAGTTCCGACATGGCTAACTATGGCTACACCTTC.

J is TRBJ1-2 and V is TRBV7-9, with TRBD1 matching 10 bases. The V gene's germline CDR1 is SEHNR and CDR2 FQNEAQ (reference sequence). CDR3 length equals 16 residues. V lost 5 bases, J lost 2 bases, and 8 bases stayed unmatched. CDR3 in amino acids: CASSPWDRGNNYGYTF. In nucleotides, the CDR3 is TGTGCCAGCAGCCCTTGGGACAGGGGAAACAACTATGGCTACACCTTC.

J is TRBJ1-2 and V is TRBV30; tentative D call: TRBD1 (6 bases). Germline values: CDR1 GTSNPN, CDR2 SVGIG (reference sequence). The CDR3 is 10 amino acids. The CDR3 DNA follows: TGTGCGTTGGGGGCAGGGGTCGACACCTTC. This codes for CALGAGVDTF.

The chain combines TRBV9 with TRBJ2-3; D unclear. Trimming cost V 0 bases and J 6 bases, with 11 bases left between them. The germline CDR1 and CDR2 sequences are SGDLS and YYNGEE. The CDR3 extends over 14 amino acids. The CDR3 nucleotides read TGTGCCAGCAGCGTAGTTTCTGGAGCGGATACGCAGTATTTT. As protein: CASSVVSGADTQYF.

Comments on this clone: The same CDR3 is also encoded by other DNA sequences in this sample. The chain has TRBV18 and TRBJ1-1; D call uncertain. The V end was cut by 3 bases, the J end by 4 bases, with 9 bases between. This CDR3 is built from 13 residues. The V gene's germline CDR1 is KGHSH and CDR2 LQKENI. CDR3 protein: CASSPKDGTEAFF. The CDR3 nucleotides read TGTGCCAGCTCACCGAAGGACGGCACTGAAGCTTTCTTT. Looking up the rest from reference TRBV18 and TRBJ1-1 gives the full variable domain: NAGVMQNPRHLVRRRGQEARLRCSPMKGHSHVYWYRQLPEEGLKFMVYLQKENIIDESGMPKERFSAEFPKEGPSILRIQQVVRGDSAAYFCASSPKDGTEAFFGQGTRLTVV.

The genes are TRBV9 and TRBJ2-1, with 14 nucleotides matching TRBD2. The V gene end was trimmed by 4 bases and the J gene end by 7 bases; junction bases not matched to a gene: 10. Per the germline V gene, CDR1 is SGDLS and CDR2 is YYNGEE. This CDR3 is 17 amino acids long. CDR3 sequence reads: CASSSGTSGRGWNEQFF. In nucleotides, the CDR3 is TGTGCCAGCAGCTCCGGGACTAGCGGGAGAGGTTGGAATGAGCAGTTCTTC. Filled out from reference TRBV9 and TRBJ2-1, the complete variable domain reads DSGVTQTPKHLITATGQRVTLRCSPRSGDLSVYWYQQSLDQGLQFLIQYYNGEERAKGNILERFSAQQFPDLHSELNLSSLELGDSALYFCASSSGTSGRGWNEQFFGPGTRLTVL.

This clone has a single count. The same CDR3 is also encoded by other DNA sequences in this sample. The chain is built from TRBV9 and TRBJ1-3, with no clear D. Germline V gene data show CDR1 as SGDLS and CDR2 as YYNGEE. The CDR3 contains 13 residues. Trimming removed 2 bases from V and 1 base from J, with 4 bases in between. In nucleotides, the CDR3 is TGTGCCAGCAGCGTGGATTCTGGAAACACCATATATTTT. Translated, it gives CASSVDSGNTIYF.

The genes are TRBV13 and TRBJ1-1; 8 nucleotides line up with TRBD1. The germline V gene encodes CDR1 PRHDT and CDR2 FYEKMQ (reference sequence). Unmatched junction bases numbered 5, after V lost 1 base and J lost 10 bases. The length of the CDR3 is 13 residues. As DNA, the CDR3 is TGTGCCAGCAGCTTAGCCTTCGACAGGGGAGCTTTCTTT. Translated, it gives CASSLAFDRGAFF.

The CDR3 DNA reads TGCGCCAGCAGCTCCACCGGGACAGGGTTCACTGAAGCTTTCTTT. Encoded protein: CASSSTGTGFTEAFF. The V gene is TRBV5-1, the J gene TRBJ1-1; TRBD1 agrees at 9 bases. J gave up 4 bases and V 3 bases, and 7 bases lay outside the gene matches. The length of the CDR3 is 15 residues. Germline V gives CDR1 SGHRS, CDR2 YFSETQ.

V is TRBV28 and J is TRBJ1-2; 7 positions match TRBD1. Unmatched junction bases numbered 6, after V lost 4 bases and J lost 4 bases. Germline values: CDR1 MDHEN, CDR2 SYDVKM. The CDR3 is 14 residues long. CDR3 DNA sequence: TGTGCCAGCAGTTCCGTTGACAGGGCCTATGGCTACACCTTC. As protein: CASSSVDRAYGYTF.

The gene calls are TRBV5-1 and TRBJ2-2; 7 nucleotides align to TRBD1. This CDR3 contains 16 residues. V lost 2 bases and J lost 3; bases outside the gene matches: 7. Germline V lookup: CDR1 SGHRS, CDR2 YFSETQ. The CDR3 DNA is TGCGCCAGCAGCTTACCAGACAGGGCGGACACCGGGGAGCTGTTTTTT. Encoded protein: CASSLPDRADTGELFF.

This clone was counted a single time. V is TRBV6-5 and J is TRBJ1-3; the D is unclear. Germline CDR1 is MNHEY and CDR2 is SVGAGI. The CDR3 spans 15 residues. Trimming took off 0 bases at V and 3 bases at J, with 9 bases between the two ends. CDR3 residues: CASSYSSSGGNTIYF. The CDR3 nucleotides read TGTGCCAGCAGTTACTCGAGTTCGGGTGGAAACACCATATATTTT.

V usage is TRBV27 and J usage is TRBJ1-5; D remains unclear. V lost 5 bases and J lost 5, with 19 bases in between. The CDR3 totals 16 residues. The germline CDR1 and CDR2 sequences are MNHEY and SMNVEV (reference sequence). The CDR3 sequence is CASSTTLRLGDQPQHF. CDR3 sequence (DNA): TGTGCCAGCAGTACCACCCTCAGACTCGGGGATCAGCCCCAGCATTTT.

This chain connects TRBV5-1 to TRBJ2-7; 9 bases agree with TRBD2. The junction had 9 bases not matched to a gene; V was cut back by 4 bases and J by 4 bases. CDR1 and CDR2 (germline): SGHRS, YFSETQ. This CDR3 has 15 residues. In nucleotides, the CDR3 is TGCGCCAGCAGCCTTGGACTAGCGCGGTCATACGAGCAGTACTTC. Translation gives CASSLGLARSYEQYF.

This chain joins TRBV7-2 and TRBJ1-4; a weak D match, TRBD1 (5 bases). The CDR3 is 15 amino acids. V was trimmed by 5 bases and J by 6 bases, leaving 16 bases between them. Germline values: CDR1 SGHTA, CDR2 FQGNSA. The CDR3 loop reads CASSPQTGSDEKLFF. As DNA, the CDR3 is TGTGCCAGCAGCCCACAAACAGGAAGTGATGAAAAACTGTTTTTT.

The gene calls are TRBV5-4 and TRBJ2-3; 10 bases fit TRBD2. The CDR3 is made up of 14 amino acids. Germline V gene sequence: CDR1 SGHNT, CDR2 YYREEE (reference sequence). With V trimmed by 4 bases and J by 3 bases, 2 bases remained unmatched. In nucleotides, the CDR3 is TGTGCCAGCAGCCGGACTAGCGGAACAGATACGCAGTATTTT. Translating it yields CASSRTSGTDTQYF.

Details on this clone: Other nucleotide sequences from this sample produce the same CDR3. The chain combines TRBV19 with TRBJ1-2; D remains unclear. From germline, CDR1 is LNHDA and CDR2 SQIVND (reference sequence). The V end was cut by 3 bases, the J end by 1 base, with 6 bases between. This CDR3 contains 13 residues. As DNA, the CDR3 is TGTGCCAGTAGTATTTCCGATAACTATGGCTACACCTTC. It yields the protein CASSISDNYGYTF. Drawing the rest from reference TRBV19 and TRBJ1-2, the complete variable domain is DGGITQSPKYLFRKEGQNVTLSCEQNLNHDAMYWYRQDPGQGLRLIYYSQIVNDFQKGDIAEGYSVSREKKESFPLTVTSAQKNPTAFYLCASSISDNYGYTFGSGTRLTVV.

A single count supports this clone. V gene TRBV7-1 combines with J gene TRBJ2-1; TRBD1 is a possible D gene (6 bases). TRBV7-1 carries the ORF label, with uncertain function. This CDR3 is built from 14 residues. With 3 bases removed from V and 8 bases from J, the gap between germline ends came to 14 bases. Here the CDR3 DNA reads TGTGCCAGCAGCTCGACAGGACGATACGATGAGCAGTTCTTC. Amino acids: CASSSTGRYDEQFF.

This chain uses TRBV6-5 with TRBJ1-1, with unresolved D. This CDR3 is built from 13 residues. V was clipped by 2 bases and J by 0 bases, with 4 bases between them. The germline gives CDR1 MNHEY, CDR2 SVGAGI. The CDR3 DNA follows: TGTGCCAGCAGTTACAGGGTGAACACTGAAGCTTTCTTT. Translation: CASSYRVNTEAFF.

This clone was seen once. The chain has TRBV28 and TRBJ1-5, with D possibly being TRBD1 (6 bases). Germline CDR1 reads MDHEN; CDR2 reads SYDVKM. Between the trimmed V and J ends, which lost 3 bases and 5 bases, there was a span of 17 bases. The CDR3 loop spans 16 amino acids. CDR3 nucleotides: TGTGCCAGCAGTTTGTTCCTCCCAGGGGAGTATCAGCCCCAGCATTTT. It codes for CASSLFLPGEYQPQHF.

CDR3 coding DNA: TGTGCCAGCAGTTACTTTTCCGGGATTGGGACTGAAGCTTTCTTT. It codes for CASSYFSGIGTEAFF. This chain connects TRBV6-6 to TRBJ1-1; the D is unclear. Germline V gene lookup returns CDR1 MNHNY and CDR2 SVGAGI (reference sequence). CDR3 length equals 15 residues. V was clipped by 1 base and J by 5 bases, with 14 bases between them.

The V gene is TRBV28, the J gene TRBJ1-2; D is unresolved. The V gene lost 8 bases and the J gene lost 8 bases, with 15 bases spanning the gap. Germline-derived CDR1 and CDR2 are MDHEN and SYDVKM. This CDR3 is built from 12 residues. CDR3 region: CASAGIPRGYTF. Here the CDR3 DNA reads TGTGCCAGCGCCGGGATTCCACGGGGCTACACCTTC.